The rows below give T cell receptor beta chains drawn from one sample of a study of blood T cell repertoires in COVID-19. Sequencing was performed with immunoSEQ multiplex PCR; in TCRdb, only in-frame clones are kept and a portion is missing. The data contain 150,000 to 180,000 clones, roughly 89% of them singletons. The sequencing input was peripheral blood. All receptors derive from a man between 45 and 60 years old with acute or convalescent COVID-19. CDR3s include the opening cysteine and the closing phenylalanine or tryptophan. The D gene is left open where the match is weak. Where a row states a size, it is once, few, many or the class of an expanded clone; other rows omit it.

D,V,size,J,DNA,CDR3
.,TRBV28,.,TRBJ1-5,TGTGCCAGCAGGGAGGGCGGGGGCGTTCAGCCCCAGCATTTT,CASREGGGVQPQHF
.,TRBV12-3/TRBV12-4,.,TRBJ1-1,TGTGCCAGCAGAACAGGGTTCGGCACTGAAGCTTTCTTT,CASRTGFGTEAFF
TRBD2,TRBV7-2,once,TRBJ2-3,TGTGCCAGCAGCCCTCGACTAGCGGGGACCACAGATACGCAGTATTTT,CASSPRLAGTTDTQYF
TRBD2,TRBV7-9,.,TRBJ2-5,TGTGCCAGCAGCTTGTGGGGAGGGCAAACCCAAGAGACCCAGTACTTC,CASSLWGGQTQETQYF
.,TRBV7-3,.,TRBJ2-5,TGTGCCAGCAGCTTAAACAGTGGAGAGACCCAGTACTTC,CASSLNSGETQYF
.,TRBV27,.,TRBJ1-4,TGTGCCAGCAGTTTTACAGGGTCCACTAATGAAAAACTGTTTTTT,CASSFTGSTNEKLFF
.,TRBV5-1,.,TRBJ1-4,TGCGCCAGCAGCCCCCAGGGAGGAGTAAGTGAAAAACTGTTTTTT,CASSPQGGVSEKLFF
.,TRBV9,.,TRBJ2-1,TGTGCCAGCAGCGTAGTCGGAGCGGCGCTCAATGAGCAGTTCTTC,CASSVVGAALNEQFF
TRBD1,TRBV7-9,once,TRBJ1-2,TGTGCCAGCAGCTCGGGACAGGAGAGTAACTATGGCTACACCTTC,CASSSGQESNYGYTF
TRBD1,TRBV10-3,.,TRBJ1-2,TGTGCCATCAGCCCAGGACAGGGATACGGCTACACCTTC,CAISPGQGYGYTF
.,TRBV7-8,.,TRBJ2-1,TGTGCCAGCAGCTTAAGGTGGGAGGTATACAATGAGCAGTTCTTC,CASSLRWEVYNEQFF
TRBD2,TRBV5-4,.,TRBJ2-5,TGTGCCAGCAGGTTAATGGGGACTAGCGGAGCTCAAGAGACCCAGTACTTC,CASRLMGTSGAQETQYF
TRBD1,TRBV29-1,.,TRBJ1-1,TGCAGCGTTGCGGGACAGCTGAACACTGAAGCTTTCTTT,CSVAGQLNTEAFF
.,TRBV10-2,.,TRBJ2-3,TGCGCCAGCAGTGAGGTAGCTACCAACACAGATACGCAGTATTTT,CASSEVATNTDTQYF
.,TRBV7-9,.,TRBJ2-1,TGTGCCAGCAGCTTAGTTGCTGGGGGGGCGGCGAAAAATGAGCAGTTCTTC,CASSLVAGGAAKNEQFF
.,TRBV9,.,TRBJ2-5,TGTGCCAGCAGCCCAGGACAGAGCCAAGAGACCCAGTACTTC,CASSPGQSQETQYF
TRBD1,TRBV4-2,.,TRBJ2-5,TGTGCCAGCAGCCTGAGCCGAGACAGGGAAAAAGGGACCCAGTACTTC,CASSLSRDREKGTQYF
TRBD2,TRBV6-6,.,TRBJ2-1,TGTGCCAGCAGTTACACCGGGACTAGCGGCAATGAGCAGTTCTTC,CASSYTGTSGNEQFF
.,TRBV27,.,TRBJ1-1,TGTGCCAGCAGTCCTATCTCGACTAACCGCGTGAACACTGAAGCTTTCTTT,CASSPISTNRVNTEAFF
.,TRBV10-3,.,TRBJ2-7,TGTGCCATCAGTGAGATGGGGCGCGAGCAGTACTTC,CAISEMGREQYF
TRBD2,TRBV7-2,.,TRBJ2-3,TGTGCCAGCAGCAATCAGCGGGGGGCCAGAGATACGCAGTATTTT,CASSNQRGARDTQYF
.,TRBV3-1/TRBV3-2,.,TRBJ2-7,TGTGCCAGCAGCCAGGGAGCGGTTTGGGATGGTCTCGAGCAGTACTTC,CASSQGAVWDGLEQYF
TRBD2,TRBV9,.,TRBJ2-7,TGCACGGAGCGGCGGGAGTACTCCTACGAGCAGTACTTC,CTERREYSYEQYF
TRBD1,TRBV7-9,.,TRBJ1-2,TGTGCCAGCAGCTTATCAGGGGGGAATGGCTACACCTTC,CASSLSGGNGYTF
.,TRBV21-1,.,TRBJ2-5,TGTGCCAGCAAAAGACAGGGTTCGGAGACCCAGTACTTC,CASKRQGSETQYF
.,TRBV7-7,.,TRBJ2-3,TGTGCTAGCAGCTTAGGTACGCAGGCTACGGGGGATACGCAGTATTTT,CASSLGTQATGDTQYF
TRBD1,TRBV25-1,.,TRBJ1-1,TGTGCCAGCAGTGTTCCCCAGGGGGCTGGGAACACTGAAGCTTTCTTT,CASSVPQGAGNTEAFF
.,TRBV28,.,TRBJ1-1,TGTGCCAGCAGTTTGTTGGGTGGATCGAGGGAAGCTTTCTTT,CASSLLGGSREAFF
.,TRBV15,.,TRBJ1-6,TGTGCCACCAGCACGGGGAATTCACCCCCCCACTTT,CATSTGNSPPHF
.,TRBV28,.,TRBJ2-3,TGTGCCAGCAGTCCCCCAGGGCGGCTCACAGATACGCAGTATTTT,CASSPPGRLTDTQYF
.,TRBV30,.,TRBJ1-5,TGTGCCTGGAGTCGAGGGCAGGGGATCATACCCCAGCATTTT,CAWSRGQGIIPQHF
TRBD2,TRBV30,.,TRBJ2-5,TGTGCCTGGGGAGCGGGGGGTCAGGAGACCCAGTACTTC,CAWGAGGQETQYF
TRBD2,TRBV20-1,.,TRBJ2-1,TGCAGTGCTAGTCGGCTAGCGGATCACAATGAGCAGTTCTTC,CSASRLADHNEQFF
.,TRBV5-5,.,TRBJ2-1,TGTGCCAGCAGCATACCGCTGGGGGCAGACTACAATGAGCAGTTCTTC,CASSIPLGADYNEQFF
.,TRBV7-9,.,TRBJ2-3,TGTGCCAGCAGCTTTGGTAGTTCTGATACGCAGTATTTT,CASSFGSSDTQYF
.,TRBV18,.,TRBJ2-5,TGTGCCAGCTCACCTCAAGAGGGGACTCCGCAAGAGACCCAGTACTTC,CASSPQEGTPQETQYF
.,TRBV7-2,.,TRBJ2-7,TGTGCCAGCAGCTTAGTTCTAGCAGTTGCCTACGAGCAGTACTTC,CASSLVLAVAYEQYF
.,TRBV28,.,TRBJ1-2,TGTGCCAGCAGCCCACCGGAGGGGTTGAATGGCTACACCTTC,CASSPPEGLNGYTF
.,TRBV15,once,TRBJ1-1,TGTGCCACCAGCAGAGATCCTGCAGATGAAGCTTTCTTT,CATSRDPADEAFF
TRBD2,TRBV7-7,.,TRBJ2-1,TGTGCCAGCAGCTTAGAGCTAGCGGGAGGTTGGAATGAGCAGTTCTTC,CASSLELAGGWNEQFF
.,TRBV5-5,.,TRBJ1-6,TGTGCCAGCAGCGATGCGACAGGCTCCTATAATTCACCCCTCCACTTT,CASSDATGSYNSPLHF
TRBD1,TRBV6-6,.,TRBJ2-5,TGTGCCAGCAGTTTTCGGACAGGGGGGGCCCAAGAGACCCAGTACTTC,CASSFRTGGAQETQYF
.,TRBV19,.,TRBJ2-4,TGTGCCAGTAGTGCTAGCAAAAACATTCAGTACTTC,CASSASKNIQYF
TRBD1,TRBV18,.,TRBJ2-7,TGTGCCAGCTCACCCAACTGGGACAGTCACGAGCAGTACTTC,CASSPNWDSHEQYF
TRBD1,TRBV6-2/TRBV6-3,.,TRBJ1-2,TGTGCCAGCAGTCACCGGGACAGGGCTGTCTATGGCTACACCTTC,CASSHRDRAVYGYTF
TRBD2,TRBV27,.,TRBJ2-1,TGTGCCAGCACTCGGGAGGGGGAGCAGTTCTTC,CASTREGEQFF
TRBD1,TRBV28,.,TRBJ2-4,TGTGCCAGCAAAGAGGGGGCAGCCAAAAACATTCAGTACTTC,CASKEGAAKNIQYF
.,TRBV30,.,TRBJ2-1,TGTGCCTGGAGCCAGGGATGGAACAATGAGCAGTTCTTC,CAWSQGWNNEQFF
TRBD2,TRBV28,.,TRBJ2-3,TGTGCCAGCATTAGCGGGACTGGACCAGATACGCAGTATTTT,CASISGTGPDTQYF
.,TRBV30,.,TRBJ1-5,TGTGCCTGGTCCCAGGGCACTCAGCCCCAGCATTTT,CAWSQGTQPQHF
TRBD2,TRBV24-1,.,TRBJ2-3,TGTGCCACCAGTGACACACCGGGACTAGGCCCCCACACAGATACGCAGTATTTT,CATSDTPGLGPHTDTQYF
TRBD2,TRBV9,.,TRBJ2-5,TGTGCCAGCAGCGTAGGAAGCGGGAGCCCGAGGGGTAAGGAGACCCAGTACTTC,CASSVGSGSPRGKETQYF
TRBD1,TRBV6-1,.,TRBJ1-5,TGTGCCAGCAGTGAAACAGGGGCCCATCAGCCCCAGCATTTT,CASSETGAHQPQHF
.,TRBV15,.,TRBJ1-1,TGTGCCACCAGCACCCGGGAGGCGATAGCTTTCTTT,CATSTREAIAFF
.,TRBV7-9,.,TRBJ2-1,TGTGCCAGCAGCTTAAGCGGAAACAATGAGCAGTTCTTC,CASSLSGNNEQFF
.,TRBV12-3/TRBV12-4,.,TRBJ2-1,TGTGCCAGCGCCCGGGGTAATGAGCAGTTCTTC,CASARGNEQFF
TRBD2,TRBV27,.,TRBJ2-3,TGTGCCAGCAGTGTAGCGGGCGGGAGGGCTCGCACAGATACGCAGTATTTT,CASSVAGGRARTDTQYF